One and the same sample provided the 6 T cell receptor beta chains below, sequenced in a study of response to subunit inactivated influenza vaccine. Via MiXCR, TCRdb re-called the RT-PCR reads, giving one row per CDR3 protein. This table has some 800,000 distinct CDR3 sequences, about 20% appearing once. The material sequenced was PBMCs from blood, taken roughly 5 days after vaccination. These receptors came from a man in his fifties or sixties who received an inactivated influenza vaccine.

This clonotype was found a few times. The V call is TRBV20-1, the J call TRBJ2-3; 12 nucleotides align to TRBD2. V gave up 3 bases and J gave up 4 bases; unmatched junction bases: 11. Germline CDR1 is DFQATT and CDR2 is SNEGSKA (reference sequence). The CDR3 runs to 17 residues. CDR3 region: CSARGTSGPSRADTQYF. The CDR3 nucleotides are TGCAGTGCTAGGGGGACTAGCGGGCCCAGCAGGGCAGATACGCAGTATTTT.

The chain carries TRBV7-6 and TRBJ2-5; 8 nucleotides align to TRBD2. Germline V gene lookup returns CDR1 SGHVS and CDR2 FNYEAQ. With 1 base clipped from V and 5 bases from J, the junction kept 15 bases outside the gene matches. The CDR3 spans 18 residues. The CDR3 bases are TGTGCCAGCAGCTTAGAAGGACCATCCGGGAGGGCCTGGGAGACCCAGTACTTC. Translating gives CASSLEGPSGRAWETQYF.

The chain is built from TRBV5-6 and TRBJ2-5; 10 bases agree with TRBD2. J lost 5 bases, V lost 1 base, and 8 bases had no gene match. The germline V gene has CDR1 SGHDT and CDR2 YYEEEE. The CDR3 loop spans 16 amino acids. CDR3 loop: CASSLQLAGAGETQYF. In DNA, the CDR3 is TGTGCCAGCAGCTTGCAGCTAGCGGGAGCGGGTGAGACCCAGTACTTC.

This clonotype was observed at least ten times. The chain carries TRBV12-3 or TRBV12-4 and TRBJ2-1; 9 nucleotides align to TRBD2. Trimming removed 5 bases from V and 8 bases from J; junction bases left unmatched: 10. CDR3 length equals 15 residues. The CDR3 spells CASSVTLRGGYEQFF. CDR3 coding DNA: TGTGCCAGCAGTGTAACCCTGCGGGGGGGCTATGAGCAGTTCTTC.

The sample holds many counts of this clonotype. The chain uses TRBV20-1 and TRBJ2-1; D unclear. Germline CDR1 reads DFQATT; CDR2 reads SNEGSKA (reference sequence). This CDR3 region has 14 residues. The V end was cut by 0 bases, the J end by 9 bases, with 15 bases between. The CDR3 region is CSARDRTARGEQFF. The CDR3 nucleotides are TGCAGTGCTAGAGATAGGACCGCCCGAGGTGAGCAGTTCTTC.

This chain links TRBV4-3 with TRBJ2-7, with 7 positions matching TRBD2. CDR3 length equals 16 residues. V lost 0 bases and J lost 2; bases outside the gene matches: 7. CDR1 is LGHNA and CDR2 is YSLEER in the germline V gene. The CDR3 loop reads CASSQDRLAEAYEQYF. DNA of the CDR3: TGCGCCAGCAGCCAAGATCGGCTAGCGGAAGCCTACGAGCAGTACTTC.